This T cell receptor beta chain was retrieved from a study of blood T cell repertoires in COVID-19. J lost 5 bases, V lost 3 bases, and 5 bases had no gene match. Germline loops: CDR1 ENHRY, CDR2 SYGVKD. The CDR3 extends over 14 amino acids. Only in-frame clones appear in the TCRdb table, and some are missing; sequencing was by immunoSEQ multiplex PCR. Here the sample spans over 200,000 clones, approximately 84% being singletons. This sequence was found in a man in his 60s who had recovered from COVID-19. The chain recombines TRBV10-3 with TRBJ2-7; 9 positions agree with TRBD1. The sequenced sample consisted of PBMCs or T cells enriched from blood (not recorded which). CDR3 in amino acids: CAISDGTGFDEQYF. CDR3 coding DNA: TGTGCCATCAGTGACGGGACAGGGTTCGACGAGCAGTACTTC.